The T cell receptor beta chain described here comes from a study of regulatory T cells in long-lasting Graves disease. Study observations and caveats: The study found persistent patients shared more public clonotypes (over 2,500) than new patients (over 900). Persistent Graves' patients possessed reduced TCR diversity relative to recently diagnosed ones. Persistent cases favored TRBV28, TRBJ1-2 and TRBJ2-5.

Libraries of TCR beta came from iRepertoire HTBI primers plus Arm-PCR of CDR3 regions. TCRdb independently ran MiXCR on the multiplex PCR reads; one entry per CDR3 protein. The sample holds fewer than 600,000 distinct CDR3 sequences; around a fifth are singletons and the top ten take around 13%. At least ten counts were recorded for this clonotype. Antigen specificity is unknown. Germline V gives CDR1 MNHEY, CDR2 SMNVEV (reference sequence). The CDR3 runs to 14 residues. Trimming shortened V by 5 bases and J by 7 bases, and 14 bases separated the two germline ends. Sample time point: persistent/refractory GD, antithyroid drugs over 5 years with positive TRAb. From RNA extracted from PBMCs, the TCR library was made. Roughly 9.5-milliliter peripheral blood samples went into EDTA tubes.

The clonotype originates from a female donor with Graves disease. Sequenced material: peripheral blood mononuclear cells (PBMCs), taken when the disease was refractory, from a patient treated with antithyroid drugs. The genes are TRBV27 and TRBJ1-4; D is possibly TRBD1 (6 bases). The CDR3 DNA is TGTGCCAGCAGTCCTCAGGGGACGGCTGAAAAACTGTTTTTT. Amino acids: CASSPQGTAEKLFF.